Shown below are 10 T cell receptor beta chains from a single sample sequenced in a study of blood T cell repertoires in COVID-19 (dated by TCRdb to the early 2020s). The library was prepared using the immunoSEQ multiplex PCR assay. TCRdb holds this immuneACCESS table with in-frame rearrangements only. Some clones are missing; in checked studies, unresolved V genes explain under half, and the rest has no known cause. The table for this sample lists about 170,000 clones; 89% of them were counted only once. The ten largest clones add up to less than 0.85% of the sample. The specimen was PBMCs or T cells enriched from blood (not recorded which). All receptors come from a young woman who had recovered from COVID-19.

V is TRBV28 and J is TRBJ1-5; D unclear. CDR3 size: 15 residues. V dropped 5 bases and J dropped 2 bases, with 13 bases sitting between them. Looked up from germline, CDR1 is MDHEN and CDR2 is SYDVKM. CDR3 sequence reads: CASSEEGRGNQPQHF. The CDR3, as DNA: TGTGCCAGCAGTGAGGAGGGCAGAGGCAATCAGCCCCAGCATTTT.

This rearrangement joins TRBV15 to TRBJ2-7, with 9 bases that match TRBD2. CDR3 length: 15 residues. V lost 4 bases to trimming and J lost 5 bases; unmatched junction nucleotides: 9. Germline CDR1 reads LNHNV; CDR2 reads YYDKDF (reference sequence). The CDR3 coding sequence is TGTGCCACCAGCAACTTACTAGCGGGCCAGGACGAGCAGTACTTC. Its translation is CATSNLLAGQDEQYF.

The chain carries TRBV5-8 and TRBJ2-7; TRBD1 aligns across 8 bases. The CDR3 runs 14 residues. V gave up 1 base and J gave up 7 bases; unmatched junction bases: 7. Looked up from germline, CDR1 is SGHTS and CDR2 is YDEGEE. The CDR3 DNA follows: TGTGCCAGCAGCTTGTTGGGACAGGTGGGTGAGCAGTACTTC. Its protein product is CASSLLGQVGEQYF.

This clone has just a few counts. This chain connects TRBV11-2 to TRBJ1-3; no clear D gene. This CDR3 is built from 18 residues. V was pared by 0 bases and J by 0 bases, with 15 bases between. CDR1 is SGHAT, CDR2 FQNNGV, per germline. In DNA form, the CDR3 reads TGTGCCAGCAGCTTAGAGTCATTCAGTCTAGTCTCTGGAAACACCATATATTTT. Its translation is CASSLESFSLVSGNTIYF.

In this sample, this clone turned up a few times. The chain has TRBV28 and TRBJ1-2; TRBD1 is a possible D gene (6 bases). V was pared by 6 bases and J by 6 bases, with 17 bases between. There are 14 residues in the CDR3. CDR1 is MDHEN, CDR2 SYDVKM, per germline. For the CDR3, the DNA is TGTGCCAGCAGACCAGGTACGGACAGCGATGGCTACACCTTC. It specifies CASRPGTDSDGYTF.

The chain uses TRBV3-1 (or the pseudogene TRBV3-2) and TRBJ2-3; TRBD2 agrees at 8 bases. This CDR3 has 13 amino acids. Germline CDR1 reads LGHDT; CDR2 reads YNNKEL (reference sequence). The trim removed 10 bases at V and 5 bases at J, leaving 8 bases unmatched. CDR3 in amino acids: CATTSGGKDTQYF. CDR3 bases: TGTGCCACCACCTCGGGGGGGAAAGATACGCAGTATTTT.

This chain uses TRBV2 with TRBJ1-4; D ambiguous. Trimming took off 5 bases at V and 7 bases at J, with 8 bases between the two ends. Germline loops: CDR1 SNHLY, CDR2 FYNNEI. This CDR3 comprises 12 residues. CDR3 nucleotide sequence: TGTGCCAGCAGTTCGGAGAGTGAAAAACTGTTTTTT. Translated, it gives CASSSESEKLFF. Based on the CDR3 plus reference TRBV2 and TRBJ1-4, the full variable domain is EPEVTQTPSHQVTQMGQEVILRCVPISNHLYFYWYRQILGQKVEFLVSFYNNEISEKSEIFDDQFSVERPDGSNFTLKIRSTKLEDSAMYFCASSSESEKLFFGSGTQLSVL.

The V call is TRBV19, the J call TRBJ1-5, with 11 nucleotides matching TRBD1. The CDR3 loop spans 17 amino acids. The V and J ends lost 5 bases and 4 bases, in that order; junction bases with no gene match: 10. Germline-derived CDR1 and CDR2 are LNHDA and SQIVND (reference sequence). CDR3 loop: CASSPNKGQGANQPQHF. As DNA, the CDR3 is TGTGCCAGTAGTCCAAACAAAGGACAGGGGGCGAATCAGCCCCAGCATTTT. Full variable domain (remainder filled in from reference TRBV19 and TRBJ1-5): DGGITQSPKYLFRKEGQNVTLSCEQNLNHDAMYWYRQDPGQGLRLIYYSQIVNDFQKGDIAEGYSVSREKKESFPLTVTSAQKNPTAFYLCASSPNKGQGANQPQHFGDGTRLSIL.

The chain combines TRBV10-3 with TRBJ2-5, with D unclear. The CDR3 covers 16 residues. Between the trimmed V and J ends, which lost 3 bases and 1 base, there was a span of 15 bases. Germline-derived CDR1 and CDR2 are ENHRY and SYGVKD. The CDR3 DNA reads as TGTGCCATCAGTGATCAGATAAGAACAGCCCAAGAGACCCAGTACTTC. Translating gives CAISDQIRTAQETQYF.

Regarding this clone: Compared with germline, one end of the junction differs, possibly owing to a read error. The V call is TRBV12-3 or TRBV12-4, the J call TRBJ1-4; D is unresolved. The CDR3 spans 12 residues. The CDR3 loop is CASSLGSGPPYF. The CDR3 DNA follows: TGTGCCAGCAGTTTAGGCTCGGGTCCGCCGTATTTT.